Listed below are T cell receptor beta chains from one sample, sequenced in a study of blood T cells in healthy people across ages. TCRdb called the 5' RACE reads again in MiXCR, with one record for every CDR3 protein. The data hold 700,000 to 1,000,000 distinct CDR3 sequences, with roughly 44% observed a single time. Material for sequencing was blood. The receptors stem from a man aged 55 to 70 in good health. Each CDR3 is given with its conserved first and last residue. The D gene is left open where the match is weak. Clone size is shown for a subset of rows, as once, few, many or a class of expanded clone.

size,J,D,length,V,DNA,CDR3
.,TRBJ2-2,TRBD1,14,TRBV5-1,TGCGCCAGCAGCCGTGGACAGGCGGTCGGGGAGCTGTTTTTT,CASSRGQAVGELFF
few,TRBJ2-1,TRBD2,13,TRBV12-3/TRBV12-4,TGTGCCAGCAGGCCCGGGACTAGCAATGAGCAGTTCTTC,CASRPGTSNEQFF
few,TRBJ2-7,.,13,TRBV27,TGTGCCAGCGGGGCAGGGAACCCCTACGAGCAGTACTTC,CASGAGNPYEQYF
few,TRBJ2-1,TRBD1,15,TRBV11-2,TGTGCCAGCAGTGTTTGGGGACAGGGGCAGAATGAGCAGTTCTTC,CASSVWGQGQNEQFF
few,TRBJ1-6,.,12,TRBV3-1,TGTGCCAGCAGGGTAGGTAATTCACCCCTCCACTTT,CASRVGNSPLHF
.,TRBJ2-5,TRBD1,15,TRBV12-3/TRBV12-4,TGTGCCAGCAGTTTAGGACAGGGCCTCCAAGAGACCCAGTACTTC,CASSLGQGLQETQYF
.,TRBJ1-1,TRBD1,14,TRBV10-3,TGTGCCATCAGTCGACAGGGGAAGAACACTGAAGCTTTCTTT,CAISRQGKNTEAFF
.,TRBJ1-2,.,18,TRBV7-8,TGTGCCAGCAGCTTAGAGCAGGGAGCGCGTCGTGCTAACTATGGCTACACCTTC,CASSLEQGARRANYGYTF
few,TRBJ2-1,TRBD1,14,TRBV20-1,TGCAGTGCTAGCCCCGGGACAGGTAACAATGAGCAGTTCTTC,CSASPGTGNNEQFF
many,TRBJ2-7,.,16,TRBV7-2,TGTGCCAGCAGCTTAAAGGGGTCAGGGGTGGCCTACGAGCAGTACTTC,CASSLKGSGVAYEQYF
few,TRBJ2-5,TRBD2,17,TRBV20-1,TGCAGTGCTAGAGATCTGGGACTAGCGGGGGGGGGAGAGACCCAGTACTTC,CSARDLGLAGGGETQYF
.,TRBJ2-7,TRBD2,18,TRBV7-2,TGTGCCAGCAGCTTAACCAAACCGGGACTAGCGGGGGTCTACGAGCAGTACTTC,CASSLTKPGLAGVYEQYF
.,TRBJ2-1,.,16,TRBV5-8,TGTGCCAGCAGCTTGGGACATCGCCTAACGGCCAATGAGCAGTTCTTC,CASSLGHRLTANEQFF
.,TRBJ2-4,TRBD2,14,TRBV20-1,TGCAGTGCCGGACTAGCGGGGGGGGGTAACATTCAGTACTTC,CSAGLAGGGNIQYF
.,TRBJ2-1,TRBD2,14,TRBV5-1,TGCGCCAGCAGTAATCGGGGGGGCTACAATGAGCAGTTCTTC,CASSNRGGYNEQFF
few,TRBJ2-1,TRBD2,13,TRBV30,TGTGCCTGGATAGCGGGGCCGAGGAATGAGCAGTTCTTC,CAWIAGPRNEQFF
few,TRBJ2-3,.,12,TRBV6-1,TGTGCCAGCAGTGAGACATTTGATACGCAGTATTTT,CASSETFDTQYF
once,TRBJ1-2,.,14,TRBV12-3/TRBV12-4,TGTGCCAGCAGTTTGGGCGACGGGATCTATGGCTACACCTTC,CASSLGDGIYGYTF
many,TRBJ2-5,TRBD2,17,TRBV20-1,TGCAGTGCTAGTTCAACCTACATACGGGGGGGCCAAGAGACCCAGTACTTC,CSASSTYIRGGQETQYF
once,TRBJ2-1,.,16,TRBV24-1,TGTGCCACCAGTGATGATCAGGGCGGCTCCTACAATGAGCAGTTCTTC,CATSDDQGGSYNEQFF
.,TRBJ1-1,.,14,TRBV4-1,TGCGCCAGCAGCCAAGAGGGTGGGAAACGAGTAGCTTTCTTT,CASSQEGGKRVAFF
few,TRBJ2-7,.,13,TRBV7-3,TGTGCCAGCGGCCTAGGTAGGGGCCACGAGCAGTACTTC,CASGLGRGHEQYF
.,TRBJ2-3,TRBD2,16,TRBV7-3,TGTGCCAGCAGCTTAATGGGGACTAGCGTCACAGATACGCAGTATTTT,CASSLMGTSVTDTQYF
many,TRBJ2-5,TRBD2,16,TRBV4-3,TGCGCCAGCAGCCCTCGACTAGCGGGGGGCCAAGAGACCCAGTACTTC,CASSPRLAGGQETQYF
few,TRBJ2-7,TRBD2,15,TRBV6-6,TGTGCCAGCAGCACGGGGGGTCTCGTCTCCTACGAGCAGTACTTC,CASSTGGLVSYEQYF
.,TRBJ1-2,TRBD1,13,TRBV9,TGTGCCAGCAGAGACCAGGGGGTCTATGGCTACACCTTC,CASRDQGVYGYTF
.,TRBJ2-3,.,12,TRBV7-2,TGTGCCGGTGACTGGAACACAGATACGCAGTATTTT,CAGDWNTDTQYF
few,TRBJ1-1,TRBD1,13,TRBV7-9,TGTGCCAGCACGGGACAGGGAGACACTGAAGCTTTCTTT,CASTGQGDTEAFF
.,TRBJ2-3,.,12,TRBV28,TGTGCCAGCAGTACAGGGACAGATACGCAGTATTTT,CASSTGTDTQYF
.,TRBJ1-2,.,14,TRBV6-5,.,CAGSADRGGYGCTF
many,TRBJ1-2,.,13,TRBV20-1,TGCAGTGCTAGAGATGAGTCCAACTATGGCTACACCTTC,CSARDESNYGYTF
.,TRBJ2-2,.,14,TRBV29-1,TGCAGCGTTGAGACGCCTGTCAACACCGGGGAGCTGTTTTTT,CSVETPVNTGELFF
.,TRBJ2-7,TRBD2,13,TRBV7-2,TGTGCCAGCAGCCGCCGGGGGGACGCCGAGCAGTACTTC,CASSRRGDAEQYF
few,TRBJ2-5,.,14,TRBV6-2/TRBV6-3,TGTGCCAGCAGCCTGGGACTGCGAGGCAAGACCCAGTACTTC,CASSLGLRGKTQYF
.,TRBJ2-1,.,15,TRBV6-1,TGTGCCAGCAGTGATCAGGCTAGCTCCTACGATGAGCAGTTCTTC,CASSDQASSYDEQFF
.,TRBJ1-4,.,18,TRBV4-3,TGCGCCAGCAGCCCAACGGTGAGGATCATTGCAACTTATGAAAAACTGTTTTTT,CASSPTVRIIATYEKLFF
.,TRBJ2-3,TRBD1,13,TRBV29-1,TGCAGCGCAGGGGGCTACAGTGGCGATACGCAGTATTTT,CSAGGYSGDTQYF
few,TRBJ2-1,TRBD1,14,TRBV7-9,TGTGCCAGCAGCTATGGACAGGGCCACAATGAGCAGTTCTTC,CASSYGQGHNEQFF
.,TRBJ1-5,TRBD1,15,TRBV10-3,TGTGCCATCAGTGCAGGGGGCGCGGAGGGTCAGCCCCAGCATTTT,CAISAGGAEGQPQHF
few,TRBJ2-4,TRBD1,14,TRBV6-2/TRBV6-3,TGTGCCAGCAGTTACCCGGACAGGAGCTCGGGACAGTACTTC,CASSYPDRSSGQYF
few,TRBJ2-7,.,17,TRBV6-6,TGTGCCAGCAGTTACACAGAAGCGGGACAGCGCTACGTCGAGCAGTACTTC,CASSYTEAGQRYVEQYF
.,TRBJ2-7,TRBD1,14,TRBV7-8,TGTACCAGCAGCTTAGGGCTAGGACAGGGGGTGCAGTACTTC,CTSSLGLGQGVQYF
.,TRBJ2-3,TRBD2,16,TRBV5-1,TGCGCCAGCAGCTTGGTGGCGGGGGGGCCCCCAGATACGCAGTATTTT,CASSLVAGGPPDTQYF
.,TRBJ1-1,.,13,TRBV5-1,TGCGCCAGCAGCCCCTTGATGAACACTGAAGCTTTCTTT,CASSPLMNTEAFF